The present T cell receptor beta chain was sequenced within a study of neurological immune-mediated disorders. This clonotype was observed many times. The length of the CDR3 is 15 residues. Per germline, CDR1 ENHRY and CDR2 SYGVKD. With V trimmed by 3 bases and J by 11 bases, 8 bases remained unmatched. One entry per CDR3 protein, called by TCRdb with MiXCR from the 5' RACE reads. The sample holds tens of thousands of distinct CDR3 sequences, less than 4% seen once. J is TRBJ2-1 and V is TRBV10-3, with 12 bases that match TRBD2. This TCR derives from a woman aged 45-60 years with multiple sclerosis. What was sequenced was PBMCs. CDR3 DNA sequence: TGTGCCATCAGTGACACCGGGACTAGCGGGCGGCAGCAGTTCTTC. It yields the protein CAISDTGTSGRQQFF.